The sequence of this TCR beta chain was determined in a study of human T cells and chemical hapten exposure. Whole-study context: Sensitizing treatment utilized 2% DPC over a 2 cm by 2 cm portion of upper inner arm skin. Study-level results: Patch test score was positively correlated with the counts of PT1 expanded TCRs.

The CDR3 loop spans 16 amino acids. CDR1 SGHRS and CDR2 YFSETQ come from the germline V gene. Trimming shortened V by 5 bases and J by 0 bases, and 16 bases separated the two germline ends. During construction of the library, unique molecular identifiers were attached to individual cDNA molecules for quantitative, reproducible TCR counting. TCRdb re-derived calls from the RACE reads in MiXCR, one entry per CDR3 protein. In the table there are around 330,000 distinct CDR3 sequences, 5% to 6.5% of which are singletons. This clonotype came up many times. The antigen is unknown. Time point indicated: pre-sensitization, week 0. Treatment of the sample: therapeutic diphenylcyclopropenone sensitization with weekly scalp DPC. Non-pregnant alopecia patients aged 18 to 70, suitable for DPC therapy.

This specimen consisted of whole blood, obtained in connection with sensitization to the hapten diphenylcyclopropenone (DPC). The genes are TRBV5-1 and TRBJ2-3, with D tentatively TRBD1 (6 bases). This clonotype originated in a young woman with alopecia areata. Some clones in this sample may be carry-over from other donors' samples. Here the CDR3 reads CASRTGQYGSTDTQYF. The CDR3 nucleotides are TGCGCCAGCAGAACCGGACAGTACGGTAGCACAGATACGCAGTATTTT.